This T cell receptor beta chain comes out of a study of shared clonotypes between healthy human individuals. Study as a whole: Per donor, CD8 memory used one plate, CD8 naive used two, CD4 memory used three and CD4 naive used three. Study conclusions and caveats: Approximately 5% was the fraction of naive CD4 clonotypes found shared across a handful of donors. A reduction in generation probabilities was seen for non-shared clonotypes relative to those shared by all four donors.

Germline V gene sequence: CDR1 MDHEN, CDR2 SYDVKM. The CDR3 is 11 amino acids. V lost 6 bases to trimming and J lost 9 bases, with 9 bases between them. On this clone: Its target is unknown.

The healthy adult donors were HIV-negative and reported no recent acute infections or vaccinations. Sequencing used immunoSEQ multiplex PCR; TCRdb keeps in-frame clones, though not all of them. This sample has about 2.4 million clones, with over 85% found just once. The sequenced sample consisted of naive CD4+ T cells from PBMCs. Noted subset: CD45RA+ positively selected. The V gene is TRBV28, the J gene TRBJ2-1, with a tentative D call TRBD1 (5 bases). This receptor was identified in a man aged 18 to 29 in good health. Some clones in this sample may be carry-over from other donors' samples. This CDR3 reads CASSGDSEQFF. Here the CDR3 DNA reads TGTGCCAGCAGCGGAGACAGTGAGCAGTTCTTC.